Below are 30 T cell receptor beta chains sequenced from a single sample in a study of T cells in Graves' hyperthyroidism and ophthalmopathy. Using RNA transcripts as the source, TCR beta CDR3 regions were amplified. The HTBI primer set was used in a first-round RT-PCR of the TCR CDR3. MiXCR was run by TCRdb on the multiplex PCR reads, yielding one entry per CDR3 protein. The top ten clones hold about 8.3% of a sample with a few hundred thousand distinct CDR3 sequences, about half of them seen once. The sample comprised peripheral blood or thyroid tissue (not recorded which). The receptors originated from a woman aged 18-29 years with Graves' hyperthyroidism.

This clonotype showed up many times. The V call is TRBV10-3, the J call TRBJ2-7; 8 positions match TRBD2. This CDR3 spans 15 amino acids. The germline V gene encodes CDR1 ENHRY and CDR2 SYGVKD. J lost 3 bases, V lost 2 bases, and 6 bases had no gene match. CDR3 DNA: TGTGCCATCAGTGAGGAACTAGCGGCCCTCTACGAGCAGTACTTC. It encodes CAISEELAALYEQYF.

J is TRBJ2-7 and V is TRBV7-6, with 8 bases fitting TRBD2. Germline V gives CDR1 SGHVS, CDR2 FNYEAQ. The CDR3 is made up of 16 amino acids. Unmatched junction bases numbered 12, after V lost 1 base and J lost 7 bases. CDR3 loop: CASSLDPGGVYNEQYF. The CDR3 DNA reads as TGTGCCAGCAGCTTAGACCCGGGAGGGGTTTACAATGAGCAGTACTTC. The full variable domain, completed using reference TRBV7-6 and TRBJ2-7, is GAGVSQSPRYKVTKRGQDVALRCDPISGHVSLYWYRQALGQGPEFLTYFNYEAQQDKSGLPNDRFSAERPEGSISTLTIQRTEQRDSAMYRCASSLDPGGVYNEQYFGPGTRLTVT.

This clonotype was seen repeatedly, ten times or more. This chain links TRBV5-1 with TRBJ1-2, with 7 bases that match TRBD1. V shed 0 bases, J shed 3 bases, and the junction held 5 bases outside the gene matches. CDR3 length: 15 amino acids. Germline V gene sequence: CDR1 SGHRS, CDR2 YFSETQ. The CDR3 here is CASSLAGGVDYGYTF. The DNA for the CDR3 is TGCGCCAGCAGCTTGGCAGGGGGAGTTGACTATGGCTACACCTTC.

The CDR3 loop reads CATSTVGELFF. The CDR3 region has the DNA TGTGCCACCAGCACGGTTGGAGAACTGTTTTTT. The chain employs TRBV15 and TRBJ1-4, with D unclear. V was trimmed by 4 bases and J by 12 bases, leaving 9 bases between them. Germline V gene lookup returns CDR1 LNHNV and CDR2 YYDKDF (reference sequence). The CDR3 covers 11 residues.

The chain is built from TRBV9 and TRBJ2-7; the match to TRBD2 covers 13 bases. Germline CDR1 is SGDLS and CDR2 is YYNGEE. CDR3 length equals 16 residues. Trimming took 0 bases from V and 7 from J; bases not matched to a gene: 7. CDR3 in DNA: TGTGCCAGCAGCGTAGAGGGACTAGCGGGATTCTATGAGCAGTACTTC. Translated: CASSVEGLAGFYEQYF.

This clonotype came up many times. The V and J genes are TRBV27 and TRBJ1-2; D is possibly TRBD1 (5 bases). V lost 5 bases to trimming and J lost 5 bases, with 12 bases between them. The CDR3 contains 13 residues. CDR1 is MNHEY and CDR2 is SMNVEV in the germline V gene (reference sequence). In nucleotides, the CDR3 is TGTGCCAGCAGTCGGGACCTCATTTATGGCTACACCTTC. It codes for CASSRDLIYGYTF.

This clonotype was found a few times. This rearrangement joins TRBV27 to TRBJ2-7, with D unclear. The CDR3 is 14 amino acids. The germline V gene encodes CDR1 MNHEY and CDR2 SMNVEV (reference sequence). Trimming took off 8 bases at V and 2 bases at J, with 16 bases between the two ends. CDR3 coding DNA: TGTGCCAGCGGCTCAGGACGGCAGACCTACGAGCAGTACTTC. Its translation is CASGSGRQTYEQYF.

This clonotype appeared many times. CDR3 residues: CASSVFPGLANTGELFF. Here the CDR3 DNA reads TGTGCCAGCAGCGTCTTTCCGGGACTAGCGAACACCGGGGAGCTGTTTTTT. The chain recombines TRBV7-6 with TRBJ2-2; 8 bases map to TRBD2. This CDR3 is built from 17 residues. Losses at the gene ends were 5 bases for V and 0 bases for J; bases not matched to a gene: 8. Germline CDR1 SGHVS, CDR2 FNYEAQ. Combining the CDR3 with reference TRBV7-6 and TRBJ2-2 gives the whole variable domain GAGVSQSPRYKVTKRGQDVALRCDPISGHVSLYWYRQALGQGPEFLTYFNYEAQQDKSGLPNDRFSAERPEGSISTLTIQRTEQRDSAMYRCASSVFPGLANTGELFFGEGSRLTVL.

The table lists this clonotype with a count of one. The V gene is TRBV7-9, the J gene TRBJ1-5; TRBD1 might be the D (6 bases). V lost 2 bases and J 13 bases, leaving 12 bases between the germline ends. Germline V gene sequence: CDR1 SEHNR, CDR2 FQNEAQ (reference sequence). The CDR3 length is 12 residues. CDR3 sequence: CASSLMGGDQHF. The CDR3 DNA is TGTGCCAGCAGCTTAATGGGGGGCGATCAGCATTTT.

Comment on this clonotype: Possible read error: a much larger clone is one base away. The chain recombines TRBV5-1 with TRBJ2-7; D gene uncertain. CDR1 is SGHRS, CDR2 YFSETQ, per germline. The CDR3 is made up of 13 amino acids. This CDR3 reads CASSFSSGNEQHF. CDR3 sequence (DNA): TGCGCCAGCAGCTTCTCATCTGGGAACGAGCAGCACTTC.

The rearrangement links TRBV20-1 to TRBJ2-6; 7 bases fit TRBD1. The germline V gene encodes CDR1 DFQATT and CDR2 SNEGSKA (reference sequence). This CDR3 is 16 amino acids long. With 5 bases clipped from V and 4 bases from J, the junction kept 11 bases outside the gene matches. CDR3 nucleotide sequence: TGCAGTGCTTCCGGGACAGTAAACTCGGGGGCCAACGTCCTGACTTTC. This translates into CSASGTVNSGANVLTF.

This clonotype was recorded at least ten times. A read error may account for a junction end that differs from germline. The V call is TRBV4-2, the J call TRBJ1-2, with D unclear. The CDR3 is 10 amino acids. Germline CDR1 LGHNA, CDR2 YNFKEQ. CDR3 in DNA: TGTGCCAGCAGCCAAGCCGACACGGTCTTC. Residues: CASSQADTVF.

This clonotype was recorded only once. The chain links TRBV12-3 or TRBV12-4 to TRBJ2-2; no firm D call. V was pared by 1 base and J by 6 bases, with 9 bases between. The CDR3 is 14 amino acids. DNA of the CDR3: TGTGCCAGCAGTTTAGAAAAGTTCTCCGGGGAGCTGTTTTTT. This sequence encodes CASSLEKFSGELFF.

This clonotype was recorded once. The gene calls are TRBV7-2 and TRBJ1-2; weak D call: TRBD1 (5 bases). CDR3 size: 14 residues. Germline V gene lookup returns CDR1 SGHTA and CDR2 FQGNSA. The V and J ends lost 3 bases and 6 bases respectively, with 14 bases between them. CDR3 sequence (DNA): TGTGCCAGCAGCTTCCACGTGACAGTCAATGGCTACACCTTC. Its translation: CASSFHVTVNGYTF. The full variable domain, in which reference TRBV7-2 and TRBJ1-2 provide the parts outside the CDR3, is GAGVSQSPSNKVTEKGKDVELRCDPISGHTALYWYRQSLGQGLEFLIYFQGNSAPDKSGLPSDRFSAERTGGSVSTLTIQRTQQEDSAVYLCASSFHVTVNGYTFGSGTRLTVV.

As to this clonotype: One end of the junction fails to match germline, which may point to a read error. The rearrangement links TRBV12-3 or TRBV12-4 to TRBJ2-5; 7 bases line up with TRBD1. CDR3 length: 16 amino acids. CDR3 sequence (DNA): TGTGCCAGCAGGGCCGGACAGGTTTTAAACCAAGAGACCCAGTGCTTC. Its translation: CASRAGQVLNQETQCF.

This clonotype was detected ten times or more. V is TRBV10-3 and J is TRBJ1-1, with 8 bases aligning to TRBD1. Trimming at V came to 10 bases and at J to 4 bases, leaving 8 bases not matched to a gene. The CDR3 spans 13 residues. The V gene's germline CDR1 is ENHRY and CDR2 SYGVKD. CDR3 residues: CATWDRPSTEAFF. Here the CDR3 DNA reads TGTGCCACCTGGGACAGGCCCTCCACTGAAGCTTTCTTT.

There are many counts of this clonotype. V gene TRBV2 combines with J gene TRBJ2-5, with a possible D match to TRBD1 (6 bases). The CDR3 sequence is 14 residues long. Trimming took 0 bases from V and 4 from J, leaving 9 bases between them. In germline, CDR1 is SNHLY, CDR2 FYNNEI. CDR3 in amino acids: CASSEAQQGETQYF. The CDR3 region has the DNA TGTGCCAGCAGTGAAGCACAACAGGGAGAGACCCAGTACTTC.

In its sample, this clonotype was seen once. This chain uses TRBV19 with TRBJ1-2; the D is unclear. Trimming pared 6 bases from V and 7 bases from J, leaving 6 bases between. CDR3 size: 10 residues. Germline V gene data show CDR1 as LNHDA and CDR2 as SQIVND (reference sequence). CDR3 nucleotides: TGTGCCAGTAGCTCCGCTGGCTACACCTTC. It translates to CASSSAGYTF.

In its sample, this clonotype was seen many times. The V and J genes are TRBV5-8 and TRBJ1-4, with 7 bases lining up with TRBD1. Germline V gene sequence: CDR1 SGHTS, CDR2 YDEGEE. V lost 2 bases and J lost 8; bases outside the gene matches: 9. The CDR3 contains 15 residues. The CDR3 region has the DNA TGTGCCAGCAGCTTACGACAGGGAGGTTTGGAAAAACTGTTTTTT. It translates to CASSLRQGGLEKLFF. The whole variable domain, remainder taken from reference TRBV5-8 and TRBJ1-4, is EAGVTQSPTHLIKTRGQQATLRCSPISGHTSVYWYQQALGLGLQFLLWYDEGEERNRGNFPPRFSGRQFPNYSSELNVNALELEDSALYLCASSLRQGGLEKLFFGSGTQLSVL.

This clonotype was seen repeatedly, ten times or more. The chain joins TRBV29-1 to TRBJ2-7; the match to TRBD2 covers 9 bases. CDR1 is SQVTM, CDR2 ANQGSEA, per germline. Unmatched junction bases numbered 6, after V lost 0 bases and J lost 3 bases. The length of the CDR3 is 15 residues. CDR3 loop: CSVEEPAGGLYEQYF. The DNA for the CDR3 is TGCAGCGTTGAAGAACCAGCGGGAGGCCTCTACGAGCAGTACTTC.

This clonotype was observed a handful of times. The V gene is TRBV5-1, the J gene TRBJ2-5; D is possibly TRBD1 (5 bases). CDR3 length equals 15 residues. Germline V gene sequence: CDR1 SGHRS, CDR2 YFSETQ. Trimming removed 0 bases from V and 4 bases from J, with 13 bases in between. The CDR3 sequence is CASSLAAGPPETQYF. Written as DNA, the CDR3 is TGCGCCAGCAGCTTGGCCGCAGGGCCCCCAGAGACCCAGTACTTC.

This clonotype was found many times. The gene calls are TRBV19 and TRBJ1-1; D possibly corresponds to TRBD1 (5 bases). Germline V gives CDR1 LNHDA, CDR2 SQIVND (reference sequence). The CDR3 runs 15 residues. Between the trimmed V and J ends, which lost 7 bases and 0 bases, there was a span of 15 bases. The CDR3, as DNA: TGTGCCAGTACTTCAGACAGTGTCCTGAACACTGAAGCTTTCTTT. It translates to CASTSDSVLNTEAFF.

This clonotype came up many times. The genes are TRBV20-1 and TRBJ2-7; TRBD1 matches 8 bases. The CDR3 runs to 14 residues. In germline, CDR1 is DFQATT, CDR2 SNEGSKA (reference sequence). V was clipped by 1 base and J by 3 bases; unmatched bases: 5. This CDR3 is CSARATGGYYEQYF. The CDR3 bases are TGCAGTGCTAGAGCAACAGGGGGGTACTACGAGCAGTACTTC.

Written as DNA, the CDR3 is TGCAGCGTTGAAGATCGGGGTAGGGAGCTGTTTTTT. Translation gives CSVEDRGRELFF. This chain links TRBV29-1 with TRBJ2-2, with D possibly TRBD2 on 5 matching bases. CDR1 and CDR2 from the germline V gene are SQVTM and ANQGSEA. Trimming removed 0 bases from V and 9 bases from J, with 8 bases in between. The CDR3 extends over 12 amino acids.

As concerns this clonotype: A much bigger clone sits one base away, suggesting this may be a read error. This chain links TRBV6-6 with TRBJ2-2; D is uncertain. The CDR3 runs to 12 residues. Germline loops: CDR1 MNHNY, CDR2 SVGAGI (reference sequence). Trimming took off 5 bases at V and 4 bases at J, with 5 bases between the two ends. CDR3 region: CASSVCTGELFF. The CDR3 nucleotides read TGTGCCAGCAGTGTTTGCACCGGGGAGCTGTTTTTT.

This clonotype was counted at least ten times. The J gene is TRBJ2-7, the V gene TRBV6-1; a possible D gene is TRBD2 (6 bases). CDR3 length: 14 residues. In germline, CDR1 is MNHNS, CDR2 SASEGT. V was pared by 5 bases and J by 2 bases, with 13 bases between. CDR3: CASSPIRGTYEQYF. The DNA of the CDR3 is TGTGCCAGCAGTCCCATCCGGGGGACCTACGAGCAGTACTTC.

In its sample, this clonotype was seen many times. The chain carries TRBV5-1 and TRBJ2-7; no reliable D call. Germline V gives CDR1 SGHRS, CDR2 YFSETQ. V lost 0 bases and J 3 bases, leaving 7 bases between the germline ends. This CDR3 is built from 13 residues. DNA for the CDR3: TGCGCCAGCAGCTTGGCCGCAGGCTACGAGCAGTACTTC. This codes for CASSLAAGYEQYF.

This clonotype was seen many times. This chain links TRBV12-5 with TRBJ1-2; D not resolved. V was trimmed by 4 bases and J by 4 bases, leaving 13 bases between them. Germline values: CDR1 LGHNT, CDR2 FRNRAP. The CDR3 runs to 14 residues. Here the CDR3 reads CASGSPGLSYGYTF. The CDR3 DNA sequence: TGTGCTAGTGGTTCACCGGGCCTGTCCTATGGCTACACCTTC.

This clonotype was found many times. The rearrangement links TRBV29-1 to TRBJ1-3; D gene unclear. The CDR3 extends over 13 amino acids. V was trimmed by 5 bases and J by 0 bases, leaving 8 bases between them. The V gene's germline CDR1 is SQVTM and CDR2 ANQGSEA. The CDR3 nucleotides are TGCAGCGTTTCCCGGGTCTCTGGAAACACCATATATTTT. The encoded protein is CSVSRVSGNTIYF.

This clonotype was observed at least ten times. The chain links TRBV4-2 to TRBJ1-4, with 7 positions matching TRBD1. With V trimmed by 3 bases and J by 0 bases, 7 bases remained unmatched. The CDR3 totals 17 residues. Looked up from germline, CDR1 is LGHNA and CDR2 is YNFKEQ. CDR3 in DNA: TGTGCCAGCAGCCACCCCTTAAGGGGGCCAACTAATGAAAAACTGTTTTTT. This gives the protein CASSHPLRGPTNEKLFF.